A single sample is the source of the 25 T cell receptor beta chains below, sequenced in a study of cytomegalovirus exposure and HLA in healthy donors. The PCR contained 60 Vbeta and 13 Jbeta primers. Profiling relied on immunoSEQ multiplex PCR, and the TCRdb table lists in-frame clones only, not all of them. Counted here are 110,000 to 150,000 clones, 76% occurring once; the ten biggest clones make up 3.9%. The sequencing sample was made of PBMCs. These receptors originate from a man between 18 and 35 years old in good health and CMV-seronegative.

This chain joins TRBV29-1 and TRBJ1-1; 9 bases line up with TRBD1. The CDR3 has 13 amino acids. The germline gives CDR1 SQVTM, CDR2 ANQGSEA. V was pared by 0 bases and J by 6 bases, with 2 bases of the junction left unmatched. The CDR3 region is CSVEEDRGAEAFF. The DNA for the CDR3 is TGCAGCGTTGAAGAGGACAGGGGCGCTGAAGCTTTCTTT.

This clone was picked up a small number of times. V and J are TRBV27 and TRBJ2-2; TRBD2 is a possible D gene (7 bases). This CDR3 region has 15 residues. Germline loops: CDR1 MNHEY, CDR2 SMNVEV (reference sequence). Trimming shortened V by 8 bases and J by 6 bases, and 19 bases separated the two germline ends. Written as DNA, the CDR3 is TGTGCCAGCGGACTAGGGACACCGGAGTCCGGGGAGCTGTTTTTT. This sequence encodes CASGLGTPESGELFF.

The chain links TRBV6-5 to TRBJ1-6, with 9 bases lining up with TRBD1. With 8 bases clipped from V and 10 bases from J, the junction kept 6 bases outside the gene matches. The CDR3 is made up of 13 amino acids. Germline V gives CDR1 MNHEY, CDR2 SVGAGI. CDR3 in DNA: TGTGCCAGCGGGGACAGGGCTGAATCACCCCTCCACTTT. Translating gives CASGDRAESPLHF.

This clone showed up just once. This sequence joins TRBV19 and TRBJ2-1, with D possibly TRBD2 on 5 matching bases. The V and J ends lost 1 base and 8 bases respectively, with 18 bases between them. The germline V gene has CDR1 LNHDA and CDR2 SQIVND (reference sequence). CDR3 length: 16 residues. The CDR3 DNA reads TGTGCCAGTAGTATAGGTGGACGCGGTCTAGCCCATGAGCAGTTCTTC. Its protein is CASSIGGRGLAHEQFF.

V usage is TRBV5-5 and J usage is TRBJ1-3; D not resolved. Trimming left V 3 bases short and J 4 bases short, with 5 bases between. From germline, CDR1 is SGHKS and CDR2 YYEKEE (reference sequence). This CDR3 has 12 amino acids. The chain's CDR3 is CASSYSGNTIYF. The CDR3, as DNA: TGTGCCAGCAGCTACTCGGGAAACACCATATATTTT.

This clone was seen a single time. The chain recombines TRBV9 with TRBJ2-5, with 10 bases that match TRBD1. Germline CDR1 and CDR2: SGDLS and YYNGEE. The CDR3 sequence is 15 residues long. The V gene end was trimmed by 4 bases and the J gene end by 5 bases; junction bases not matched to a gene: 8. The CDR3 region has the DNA TGTGCCAGCAGCAGCTCCGGGACAGGGGACGAGACCCAGTACTTC. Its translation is CASSSSGTGDETQYF.

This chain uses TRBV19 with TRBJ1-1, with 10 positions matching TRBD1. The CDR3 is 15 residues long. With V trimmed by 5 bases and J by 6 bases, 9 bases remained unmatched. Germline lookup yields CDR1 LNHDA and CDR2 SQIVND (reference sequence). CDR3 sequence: CASSPSTGGTAEAFF. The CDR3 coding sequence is TGTGCCAGTAGTCCATCGACAGGGGGCACGGCTGAAGCTTTCTTT.

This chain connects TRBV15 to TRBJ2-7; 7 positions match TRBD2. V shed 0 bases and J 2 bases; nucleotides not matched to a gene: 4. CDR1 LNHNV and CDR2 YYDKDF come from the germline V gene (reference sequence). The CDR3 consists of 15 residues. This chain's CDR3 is CATSRDQSGTYEQYF. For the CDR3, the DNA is TGTGCCACCAGCAGAGATCAAAGCGGGACCTACGAGCAGTACTTC.

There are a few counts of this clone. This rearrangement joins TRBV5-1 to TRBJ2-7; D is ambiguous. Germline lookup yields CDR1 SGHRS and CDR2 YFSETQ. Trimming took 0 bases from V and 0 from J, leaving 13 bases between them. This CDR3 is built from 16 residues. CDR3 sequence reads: CASSLAGPSISYEQYF. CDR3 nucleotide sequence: TGCGCCAGCAGCTTGGCAGGTCCGAGTATCTCCTACGAGCAGTACTTC.

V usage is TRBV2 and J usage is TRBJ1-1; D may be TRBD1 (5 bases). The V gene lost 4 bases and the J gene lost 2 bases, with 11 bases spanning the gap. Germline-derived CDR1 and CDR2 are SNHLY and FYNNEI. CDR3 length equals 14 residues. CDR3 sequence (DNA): TGTGCCAGCAGTGCCCGACAGACAAACACTGAAGCTTTCTTT. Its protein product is CASSARQTNTEAFF.

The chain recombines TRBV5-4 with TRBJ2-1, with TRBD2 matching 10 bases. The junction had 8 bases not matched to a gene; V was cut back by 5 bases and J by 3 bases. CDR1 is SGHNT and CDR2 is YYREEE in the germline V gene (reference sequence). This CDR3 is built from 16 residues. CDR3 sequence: CASSSPGTSDYNEQFF. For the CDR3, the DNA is TGTGCCAGCAGTTCCCCTGGGACTAGCGACTACAATGAGCAGTTCTTC.

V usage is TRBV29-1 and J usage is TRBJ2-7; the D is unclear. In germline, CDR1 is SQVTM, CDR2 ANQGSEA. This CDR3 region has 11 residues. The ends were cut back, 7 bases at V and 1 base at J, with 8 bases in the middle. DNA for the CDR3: TGCAGCGCGTCGTTTTCCTACGAGCAGTACTTC. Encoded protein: CSASFSYEQYF.

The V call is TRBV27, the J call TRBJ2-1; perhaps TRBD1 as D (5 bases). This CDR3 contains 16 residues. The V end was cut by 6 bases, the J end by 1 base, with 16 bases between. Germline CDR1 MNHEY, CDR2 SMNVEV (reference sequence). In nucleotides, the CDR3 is TGTGCCAGCAGCTCCGGGCAGGGTGGGTCCTACAATGAGCAGTTCTTC. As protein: CASSSGQGGSYNEQFF.

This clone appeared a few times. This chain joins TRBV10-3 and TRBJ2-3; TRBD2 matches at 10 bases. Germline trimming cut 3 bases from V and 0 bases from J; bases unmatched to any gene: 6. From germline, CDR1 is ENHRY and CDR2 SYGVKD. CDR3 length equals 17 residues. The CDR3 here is CAISDLTSGHSTDTQYF. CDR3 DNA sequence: TGTGCCATCAGTGACTTGACTAGCGGGCATAGCACAGATACGCAGTATTTT.

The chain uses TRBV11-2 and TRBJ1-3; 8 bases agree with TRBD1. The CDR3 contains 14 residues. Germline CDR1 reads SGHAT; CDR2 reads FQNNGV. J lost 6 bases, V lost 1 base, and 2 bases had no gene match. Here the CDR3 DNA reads TGTGCCAGCAGCTTAGGACAGGGGCCAAACACCATATATTTT. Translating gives CASSLGQGPNTIYF.

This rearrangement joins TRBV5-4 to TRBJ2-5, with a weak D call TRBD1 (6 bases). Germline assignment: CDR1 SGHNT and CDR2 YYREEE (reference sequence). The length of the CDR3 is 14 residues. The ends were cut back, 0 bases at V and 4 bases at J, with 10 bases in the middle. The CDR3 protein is CASSLEQGRETQYF. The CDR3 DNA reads TGTGCCAGCAGCTTGGAACAGGGTAGAGAGACCCAGTACTTC.

The CDR3 DNA sequence: TGTGCCAGTAGTAATCGAGGCGCCGCCAACGAGCAGTACTTC. It codes for CASSNRGAANEQYF. The chain is built from TRBV19 and TRBJ2-7, with unresolved D. Germline values: CDR1 LNHDA, CDR2 SQIVND (reference sequence). This CDR3 comprises 14 residues. With 4 bases removed from V and 5 bases from J, the gap between germline ends came to 15 bases.

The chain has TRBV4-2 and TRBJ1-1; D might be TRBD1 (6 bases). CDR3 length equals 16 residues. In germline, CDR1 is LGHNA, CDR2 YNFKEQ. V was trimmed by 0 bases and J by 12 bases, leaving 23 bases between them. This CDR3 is CASSQDAGGLKGGTFF. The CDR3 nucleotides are TGTGCCAGCAGCCAAGACGCGGGGGGCCTTAAGGGGGGGACTTTCTTT.

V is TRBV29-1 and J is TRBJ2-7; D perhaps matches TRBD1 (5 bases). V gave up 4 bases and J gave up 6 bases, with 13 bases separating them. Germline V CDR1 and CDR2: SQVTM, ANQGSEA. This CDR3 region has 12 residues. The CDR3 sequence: CSVGGSRSEQYF. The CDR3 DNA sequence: TGCAGCGTTGGGGGCAGTCGATCCGAGCAGTACTTC.

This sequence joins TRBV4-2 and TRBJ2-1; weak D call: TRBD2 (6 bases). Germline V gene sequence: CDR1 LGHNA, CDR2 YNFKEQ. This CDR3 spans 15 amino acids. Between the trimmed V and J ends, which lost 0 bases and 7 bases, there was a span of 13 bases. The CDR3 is CASSQDLSRGNEQFF. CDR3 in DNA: TGTGCCAGCAGCCAAGATCTCAGCCGGGGGAATGAGCAGTTCTTC.

The CDR3 sequence: CSSGTGGAQDGYTF. The CDR3 region has the DNA TGCAGCTCAGGGACAGGGGGCGCTCAGGATGGCTACACCTTC. This sequence joins TRBV29-1 and TRBJ1-2, with 12 nucleotides matching TRBD1. CDR3 length: 14 residues. CDR1 and CDR2 (germline): SQVTM, ANQGSEA. Unmatched junction bases numbered 10, after V lost 8 bases and J lost 6 bases.

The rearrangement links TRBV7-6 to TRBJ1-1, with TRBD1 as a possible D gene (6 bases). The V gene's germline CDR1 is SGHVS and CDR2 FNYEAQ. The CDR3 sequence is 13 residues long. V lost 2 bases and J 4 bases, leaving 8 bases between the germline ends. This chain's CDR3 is CASSLSQGTEAFF. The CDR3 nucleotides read TGTGCCAGCAGCTTATCACAGGGCACTGAAGCTTTCTTT.

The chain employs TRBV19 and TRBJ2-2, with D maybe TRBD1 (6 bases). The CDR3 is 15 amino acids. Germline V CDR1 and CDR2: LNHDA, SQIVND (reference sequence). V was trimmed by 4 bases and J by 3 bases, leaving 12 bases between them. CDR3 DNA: TGTGCCAGTAGTAACCCCAGGGGAGACACCGGGGAGCTGTTTTTT. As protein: CASSNPRGDTGELFF.

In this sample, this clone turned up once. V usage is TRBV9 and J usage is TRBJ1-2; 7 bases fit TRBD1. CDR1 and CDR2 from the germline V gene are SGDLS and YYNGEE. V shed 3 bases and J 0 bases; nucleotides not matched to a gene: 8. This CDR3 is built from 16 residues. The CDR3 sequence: CASSDRGSGANYGYTF. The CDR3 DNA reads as TGTGCCAGCAGCGACAGGGGCAGTGGGGCTAACTATGGCTACACCTTC. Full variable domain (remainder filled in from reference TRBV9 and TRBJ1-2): DSGVTQTPKHLITATGQRVTLRCSPRSGDLSVYWYQQSLDQGLQFLIQYYNGEERAKGNILERFSAQQFPDLHSELNLSSLELGDSALYFCASSDRGSGANYGYTFGSGTRLTVV.

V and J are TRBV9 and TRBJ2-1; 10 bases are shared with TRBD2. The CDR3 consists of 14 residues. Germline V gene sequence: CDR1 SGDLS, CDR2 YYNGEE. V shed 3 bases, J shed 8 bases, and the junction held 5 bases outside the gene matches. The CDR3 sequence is CASSAGLAGDEQFF. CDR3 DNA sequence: TGTGCCAGCAGCGCAGGTCTAGCGGGAGATGAGCAGTTCTTC.